The next 21 T cell receptor beta chains were all read from a single sample in a study of chemoradiotherapy in HPV16-positive cancers. Profiled with immunoSEQ multiplex PCR; TCRdb holds only in-frame clones, not every one. The table includes about 8,000 clones, around 70% detected once. The sample was collected from a patient who underwent chemoradiotherapy. These receptors all stem from a human donor with HPV-associated anogenital cancer.

This clone was counted a single time. The genes are TRBV5-1 and TRBJ1-1; D not resolved. Germline assignment: CDR1 SGHRS and CDR2 YFSETQ. The V gene lost 0 bases and the J gene lost 6 bases, with 12 bases spanning the gap. The length of the CDR3 is 14 residues. CDR3 protein: CASSLGIGRSEAFF. DNA of the CDR3: TGCGCCAGCAGCTTGGGAATCGGGCGCTCTGAAGCTTTCTTT.

This chain uses TRBV19 with TRBJ2-5; unclear D gene. V lost 3 bases to trimming and J lost 5 bases, with 13 bases between them. CDR1 is LNHDA, CDR2 SQIVND, per germline (reference sequence). The CDR3 length is 14 residues. The CDR3, as DNA: TGTGCCAGTAGTATTACATACGCGCGGGAGACCCAGTACTTC. The encoded protein is CASSITYARETQYF.

This clone was seen only a few times. The V gene is TRBV28, the J gene TRBJ2-7, with D unresolved. This CDR3 comprises 11 residues. Per the germline V gene, CDR1 is MDHEN and CDR2 is SYDVKM. Trimming took off 5 bases at V and 6 bases at J, with 8 bases between the two ends. In nucleotides, the CDR3 is TGTGCCAGCAGTCCCCAAAGCGAGCAGTACTTC. Protein sequence: CASSPQSEQYF.

The chain combines TRBV5-6 with TRBJ1-2, with 7 nucleotides matching TRBD1. This CDR3 has 14 amino acids. Germline V gene sequence: CDR1 SGHDT, CDR2 YYEEEE. V dropped 5 bases and J dropped 4; count of bases not matched to a gene: 8. The CDR3 sequence is CASRSTGVRYGYTF. CDR3 coding DNA: TGTGCCAGCAGATCCACAGGGGTTCGCTATGGCTACACCTTC.

This clone was picked up a small number of times. The chain links TRBV25-1 to TRBJ1-1, with D possibly TRBD1 on 6 matching bases. The V gene's germline CDR1 is MGHDK and CDR2 SYGVNS. Deletions cut 6 bases from V and 2 bases from J, with 10 bases between. The CDR3 is 13 residues long. The CDR3 DNA is TGTGCCAGCAGCCAGGGGCTAAACACTGAAGCTTTCTTT. Translated, it gives CASSQGLNTEAFF.

This chain uses TRBV18 with TRBJ1-2; weak D call: TRBD1 (5 bases). Germline V gene data show CDR1 as KGHSH and CDR2 as LQKENI. V was shortened by 6 bases and J by 6 bases, with 14 bases between the two germline ends. The CDR3 loop spans 13 amino acids. This CDR3 reads CASSPNIGDGYTF. CDR3 in DNA: TGTGCCAGCTCTCCCAACATAGGGGATGGCTACACCTTC.

This clone was counted a few times. V and J are TRBV6-1 and TRBJ1-5, with a tentative D call TRBD1 (5 bases). The V gene's germline CDR1 is MNHNS and CDR2 SASEGT. There are 15 residues in the CDR3. Trimming took off 6 bases at V and 2 bases at J, with 14 bases between the two ends. The CDR3 region has the DNA TGTGCCAGCAGCCGGGGGGATTCCGGCAATCAGCCCCAGCATTTT. Protein sequence: CASSRGDSGNQPQHF.

The CDR3: CASSLRTAEAFF. CDR3 nucleotides: TGTGCCAGCAGCCTCCGGACGGCCGAAGCTTTCTTT. This chain uses TRBV6-1 with TRBJ1-1; no clear D gene. Germline assignment: CDR1 MNHNS and CDR2 SASEGT. V lost 6 bases and J 8 bases, leaving 13 bases between the germline ends. The length of the CDR3 is 12 residues.

The chain joins TRBV4-2 to TRBJ2-1; TRBD1 might be the D (7 bases). This CDR3 has 15 amino acids. Trimming stripped 4 bases from V and 7 bases from J, with 17 bases between. The germline V gene encodes CDR1 LGHNA and CDR2 YNFKEQ. Here the CDR3 reads CASSLQGGGENEQFF. CDR3 nucleotides: TGTGCCAGCAGCCTCCAGGGGGGCGGGGAGAATGAGCAGTTCTTC.

In its sample, this clone was seen a few times. The chain couples TRBV18 to TRBJ1-5; D remains unclear. V was clipped by 1 base and J by 4 bases, with 8 bases between them. The CDR3 loop spans 14 amino acids. Germline V lookup: CDR1 KGHSH, CDR2 LQKENI. This CDR3 reads CASSPQGGNQPQHF. The DNA for the CDR3 is TGTGCCAGCTCACCACAAGGCGGTAATCAGCCCCAGCATTTT. Full variable domain (missing parts from reference TRBV18 and TRBJ1-5): NAGVMQNPRHLVRRRGQEARLRCSPMKGHSHVYWYRQLPEEGLKFMVYLQKENIIDESGMPKERFSAEFPKEGPSILRIQQVVRGDSAAYFCASSPQGGNQPQHFGDGTRLSIL.

The rearrangement links TRBV7-3 to TRBJ1-5, with D maybe TRBD1 (6 bases). CDR1 is SGHTA, CDR2 FQGTGA, per germline. V dropped 0 bases and J dropped 6 bases, with 12 bases sitting between them. The CDR3 extends over 15 amino acids. This CDR3 is CASSLTGEGGQPQHF. CDR3 bases: TGTGCCAGCAGCTTAACCGGGGAGGGGGGTCAGCCCCAGCATTTT.

The V and J genes are TRBV6-1 and TRBJ1-5, with a possible D match to TRBD1 (6 bases). The CDR3 has 15 residues. Germline V gene lookup returns CDR1 MNHNS and CDR2 SASEGT. Trimming removed 7 bases from V and 2 bases from J, with 15 bases in between. The CDR3 is CASKGIPGGNQPQHF. The CDR3 region has the DNA TGTGCCAGCAAAGGGATCCCAGGGGGCAATCAGCCCCAGCATTTT.

The chain couples TRBV18 to TRBJ1-2, with D perhaps TRBD1 (6 bases). CDR1 is KGHSH and CDR2 is LQKENI in the germline V gene. CDR3 length equals 17 residues. Trimming left V 3 bases short and J 6 bases short, with 23 bases between. DNA of the CDR3: TGTGCCAGCTCACCTACCGAGGGCTCCAGGGGTGGGAATGGCTACACCTTC. Amino acid sequence: CASSPTEGSRGGNGYTF.

This rearrangement joins TRBV7-9 to TRBJ1-2; 10 positions agree with TRBD1. Germline V lookup: CDR1 SEHNR, CDR2 FQNEAQ (reference sequence). J lost 4 bases, V lost 4 bases, and 12 bases had no gene match. The CDR3 covers 17 residues. The CDR3, as DNA: TGTGCCAGCAGCTCGGGACAGGGGAAGTTTGTAGGCTATGGCTACACCTTC. This codes for CASSSGQGKFVGYGYTF.

J is TRBJ2-1 and V is TRBV6-5, with 7 positions matching TRBD2. The CDR3 has 14 residues. Germline V CDR1 and CDR2: MNHEY, SVGAGI. J was trimmed by 6 bases and V by 8 bases; bases with no gene match: 10. In nucleotides, the CDR3 is TGTGCCAGCGGTAGGGCGCTAGCGGCCAATGAGCAGTTCTTC. This encodes CASGRALAANEQFF.

The J gene is TRBJ1-1, the V gene TRBV11-2; a possible D gene is TRBD1 (5 bases). This CDR3 region has 16 residues. The germline V and J ends were trimmed by 0 bases and 5 bases, with 16 bases remaining between them. The germline V gene has CDR1 SGHAT and CDR2 FQNNGV. CDR3 residues: CASSLESGFTGTEAFF. The CDR3 DNA sequence: TGTGCCAGCAGCTTAGAATCCGGGTTTACAGGTACTGAAGCTTTCTTT.

This CDR3 is CASTFFGTGQETQYF. CDR3 nucleotide sequence: TGTGCCAGCACATTTTTCGGGACAGGTCAAGAGACCCAGTACTTC. This chain uses TRBV7-2 with TRBJ2-5, with 8 bases that match TRBD1. Germline trimming cut 7 bases from V and 2 bases from J; bases unmatched to any gene: 9. This CDR3 region has 15 residues. Germline CDR1 SGHTA, CDR2 FQGNSA. Drawing the rest from reference TRBV7-2 and TRBJ2-5, the complete variable domain is GAGVSQSPSNKVTEKGKDVELRCDPISGHTALYWYRQSLGQGLEFLIYFQGNSAPDKSGLPSDRFSAERTGGSVSTLTIQRTQQEDSAVYLCASTFFGTGQETQYFGPGTRLLVL.

V usage is TRBV28 and J usage is TRBJ2-5; weak D call: TRBD2 (6 bases). The CDR3 is 14 residues long. V lost 6 bases and J lost 1, with 12 bases in between. Germline CDR1 reads MDHEN; CDR2 reads SYDVKM. In DNA, the CDR3 is TGTGCCAGCAGCGGTAGCGGACCCCAAGAGACCCAGTACTTC. Translation: CASSGSGPQETQYF. Using reference TRBV28 and TRBJ2-5 for the parts outside the CDR3, the full variable domain is DVKVTQSSRYLVKRTGEKVFLECVQDMDHENMFWYRQDPGLGLRLIYFSYDVKMKEKGDIPEGYSVSREKKERFSLILESASTNQTSMYLCASSGSGPQETQYFGPGTRLLVL.

The chain joins TRBV27 to TRBJ1-1; no firm D call. The CDR3 sequence is 16 residues long. Germline-derived CDR1 and CDR2 are MNHEY and SMNVEV (reference sequence). Trimming left V 3 bases short and J 5 bases short, with 19 bases between. The CDR3 DNA follows: TGTGCCAGCAGTTTCCGTCCCCCCGGGGTAGGAACTGAAGCTTTCTTT. It codes for CASSFRPPGVGTEAFF.

The J gene is TRBJ1-6, the V gene TRBV9; D might be TRBD1 (5 bases). The CDR3 is 14 residues long. Trimming left V 3 bases short and J 8 bases short, with 12 bases between. The germline V gene has CDR1 SGDLS and CDR2 YYNGEE. CDR3 protein: CASSADLGDSPLHF. CDR3 coding DNA: TGTGCCAGCAGCGCGGACTTGGGGGATTCACCCCTCCACTTT.

This clone was counted only a few times. This rearrangement joins TRBV5-1 to TRBJ1-2; D ambiguous. Germline-derived CDR1 and CDR2 are SGHRS and YFSETQ. The germline V and J ends were trimmed by 3 bases and 9 bases, with 15 bases remaining between them. The CDR3 covers 13 residues. CDR3 DNA sequence: TGCGCCAGCAGCTCGACACCGACTGAGAGCTACACCTTC. Its protein is CASSSTPTESYTF.